This T cell receptor (beta chain) was recorded in a study of OX40 agonist ivuxolimab in advanced cancers. Study-wide background: Three patients got partial responses; one had hepatocellular carcinoma and two had cutaneous melanoma. General study results and limits: The study found among the lowest clonal expansion in partial responders at 0.1-3.0 mg/kg.

As regards this clone: What it binds is not known.

The assay was immunoSEQ multiplex PCR, and TCRdb's table has in-frame clones only and misses some. The sample gives tens of thousands of clones, roughly nine tenths of which show up once; around 4.2% is in the top ten. The CDR3 has 17 residues. Germline loops: CDR1 SGDLS, CDR2 YYNGEE. V dropped 4 bases and J dropped 4; count of bases not matched to a gene: 7. V usage is TRBV9 and J usage is TRBJ2-2; 13 bases match TRBD2. The starting material was CD4+ or CD8+ T cells sorted from blood, obtained in a trial of the OX40 agonist ivuxolimab. The TCR comes from an adult with an advanced solid tumor such as melanoma, head and neck, liver or kidney cancer. The CDR3 region is CASSPRLAGGGTGELFF. The CDR3 region has the DNA TGTGCCAGCAGCCCCCGACTAGCGGGAGGCGGCACCGGGGAGCTGTTTTTT.